The 20 T cell receptor beta chains presented below share a single source sample, sequenced in a study of T cells after yellow fever vaccination. From the 5' RACE reads, TCRdb called clonotypes with MiXCR, one entry per CDR3 protein. This sample carries roughly 340,000 distinct CDR3 sequences, about 9.5% of them seen once, and the ten largest clones take roughly 17%. The specimen was PBMCs, collected on the day of the first yellow fever vaccination. The origin of the receptors is a man aged 18-30 years who received the YFV17D yellow fever vaccine.

This clonotype has a count of ten or more. The chain recombines TRBV4-2 with TRBJ2-2; D is undetermined. Trimming stripped 1 base from V and 1 base from J, with 10 bases between. CDR1 LGHNA and CDR2 YNFKEQ come from the germline V gene. This CDR3 contains 16 residues. The CDR3 nucleotides read TGTGCCAGCAGCCAAGGGACGGTGCTGAACACCGGGGAGCTGTTTTTT. It specifies CASSQGTVLNTGELFF.

This clonotype appeared a few times. The rearrangement joins TRBV5-1 to TRBJ2-1, with a tentative D call TRBD2 (5 bases). The CDR3 length is 13 residues. Germline loops: CDR1 SGHRS, CDR2 YFSETQ. The V end lost 2 bases, the J end lost 10 bases, and 13 bases lay between the germline ends. CDR3 DNA sequence: TGCGCCAGCAGCTTTAACTACGGGGAAGAGCAGTTCTTC. Translating it yields CASSFNYGEEQFF.

There are many counts of this clonotype. The chain couples TRBV29-1 to TRBJ2-5; TRBD1 is a possible D gene (6 bases). Germline V lookup: CDR1 SQVTM, CDR2 ANQGSEA. The CDR3 runs 13 residues. V lost 7 bases to trimming and J lost 5 bases, with 17 bases between them. The CDR3 bases are TGCAGCGCCCAGGGGCGCCTTCTGGAGACCCAGTACTTC. It is translated as CSAQGRLLETQYF.

CDR3 region: CASSIHPGTGSTEAFF. CDR3 bases: TGTGCCAGTAGTATCCACCCCGGGACAGGGAGCACTGAAGCTTTCTTT. V is TRBV19 and J is TRBJ1-1, with 9 bases matching TRBD1. Germline V gene data show CDR1 as LNHDA and CDR2 as SQIVND (reference sequence). The trim removed 3 bases at V and 4 bases at J, leaving 9 bases unmatched. This CDR3 is 16 amino acids long.

Only a few counts were recorded for this clonotype. The chain joins TRBV7-9 to TRBJ1-5, with D possibly TRBD1 on 5 matching bases. CDR3 size: 17 residues. V was trimmed by 1 base and J by 1 base, leaving 14 bases between them. Germline CDR1 and CDR2: SEHNR and FQNEAQ (reference sequence). The CDR3: CASSLVGAGFSNQPQHF. CDR3 nucleotide sequence: TGTGCCAGCAGCTTAGTAGGGGCAGGGTTCAGCAATCAGCCCCAGCATTTT. Full variable domain (outside the CDR3, taken from reference TRBV7-9 and TRBJ1-5): DTGVSQNPRHKITKRGQNVTFRCDPISEHNRLYWYRQTLGQGPEFLTYFQNEAQLEKSRLLSDRFSAERPKGSFSTLEIQRTEQGDSAMYLCASSLVGAGFSNQPQHFGDGTRLSIL.

This clonotype was seen a handful of times. This chain connects TRBV7-3 to TRBJ2-7; perhaps TRBD1 as D (6 bases). V lost 4 bases to trimming and J lost 0 bases, with 22 bases between them. The CDR3 runs to 18 residues. Germline-derived CDR1 and CDR2 are SGHTA and FQGTGA. For the CDR3, the DNA is TGTGCCAGCAGCTATACAAAGGACCTAAGGGGGAGCTCCTACGAGCAGTACTTC. This gives the protein CASSYTKDLRGSSYEQYF.

The CDR3 is CASSLATGVDYGYTF. CDR3 coding DNA: TGTGCCAGCAGCTTAGCAACAGGGGTGGACTATGGCTACACCTTC. This sequence joins TRBV7-9 and TRBJ1-2; 7 positions match TRBD1. Germline values: CDR1 SEHNR, CDR2 FQNEAQ (reference sequence). CDR3 size: 15 residues. V was pared by 0 bases and J by 3 bases, with 4 bases of the junction left unmatched.

The sample holds a few counts of this clonotype. The V call is TRBV29-1, the J call TRBJ1-1; D is possibly TRBD1 (5 bases). V was pared by 3 bases and J by 1 base, with 9 bases between. This CDR3 is 13 amino acids long. Germline V lookup: CDR1 SQVTM, CDR2 ANQGSEA. The CDR3 loop reads CSVEDTPNTEAFF. As DNA, the CDR3 is TGCAGCGTTGAGGACACTCCGAACACTGAAGCTTTCTTT. Variable domain in full (rest from reference TRBV29-1 and TRBJ1-1): SAVISQKPSRDICQRGTSLTIQCQVDSQVTMMFWYRQQPGQSLTLIATANQGSEATYESGFVIDKFPISRPNLTFSTLTVSNMSPEDSSIYLCSVEDTPNTEAFFGQGTRLTVV.

The V call is TRBV20-1, the J call TRBJ1-6, with 7 bases matching TRBD1. This CDR3 is built from 13 residues. CDR1 is DFQATT and CDR2 is SNEGSKA in the germline V gene (reference sequence). V shed 5 bases and J 10 bases; nucleotides not matched to a gene: 8. The chain's CDR3 is CSAVYTGESPLHF. The CDR3 DNA sequence: TGCAGTGCTGTCTACACAGGGGAATCACCCCTCCACTTT.

This chain joins TRBV5-1 and TRBJ2-3; no clear D. Germline CDR1 SGHRS, CDR2 YFSETQ. This CDR3 is built from 16 residues. Trimming removed 0 bases from V and 0 bases from J, with 11 bases in between. This CDR3 is CASSLAVSTSTDTQYF. The CDR3, as DNA: TGCGCCAGCAGCTTGGCGGTCTCCACTAGCACAGATACGCAGTATTTT.

This clonotype has more than one count but fewer than ten. The V call is TRBV6-1, the J call TRBJ2-3; 8 nucleotides agree with TRBD2. J was trimmed by 3 bases and V by 6 bases; bases with no gene match: 5. This CDR3 spans 14 amino acids. CDR1 is MNHNS and CDR2 is SASEGT in the germline V gene. The CDR3 loop reads CASRAGGATDTQYF. The CDR3 DNA sequence: TGTGCCAGCAGGGCGGGGGGCGCGACAGATACGCAGTATTTT.

V usage is TRBV7-2 and J usage is TRBJ2-5, with 12 nucleotides matching TRBD1. This CDR3 has 16 residues. Germline V CDR1 and CDR2: SGHTA, FQGNSA. Losses at the gene ends were 5 bases for V and 4 bases for J; bases not matched to a gene: 8. The CDR3 bases are TGTGCCAGCAGCAAGGGGACAGGGGGCGTGGGAGAGACCCAGTACTTC. This gives the protein CASSKGTGGVGETQYF.

A few counts support this clonotype. This chain connects TRBV25-1 to TRBJ1-4; the D gene is possibly TRBD1 (6 bases). The germline gives CDR1 MGHDK, CDR2 SYGVNS. This CDR3 comprises 15 residues. Trimming removed 5 bases from V and 7 bases from J, with 17 bases in between. The CDR3 coding sequence is TGTGCCAGCAGTTTACAGGGTCCGATAAGTGAAAAACTGTTTTTT. It specifies CASSLQGPISEKLFF.

This clonotype was counted only a few times. The chain recombines TRBV9 with TRBJ1-2, with D uncertain. This CDR3 contains 14 residues. Germline V gene sequence: CDR1 SGDLS, CDR2 YYNGEE. Trimming cost V 0 bases and J 8 bases, with 14 bases left between them. CDR3 loop: CASSVGSESYGYTF. For the CDR3, the DNA is TGTGCCAGCAGCGTAGGGTCCGAGTCCTACGGCTACACCTTC.

This clonotype has just one count. CDR3 DNA: TGCAGTGCTAGATCGGGGCTCTCCTACGAGCAGTACGTC. This codes for CSARSGLSYEQYV. The gene calls are TRBV20-1 and TRBJ2-7; D possibly matches TRBD1 or TRBD2 (5 bases each). Trimming removed 2 bases at V and 0 bases at J, with 8 bases between. Germline V lookup: CDR1 DFQATT, CDR2 SNEGSKA (reference sequence). The length of the CDR3 is 13 residues.

The sample holds a few counts of this clonotype. The rearrangement uses TRBV7-9 and TRBJ2-5, with TRBD2 matching 9 bases. V shed 4 bases, J shed 5 bases, and the junction held 8 bases outside the gene matches. The CDR3 runs to 15 residues. The germline CDR1 and CDR2 sequences are SEHNR and FQNEAQ (reference sequence). The CDR3 loop reads CASSSPGGGAETQYF. In DNA form, the CDR3 reads TGTGCCAGCAGCTCCCCAGGCGGGGGGGCCGAGACCCAGTACTTC.

The chain uses TRBV11-2 and TRBJ1-5; 10 bases are shared with TRBD1. There are 19 residues in the CDR3. From germline, CDR1 is SGHAT and CDR2 FQNNGV. V lost 0 bases to trimming and J lost 7 bases; unmatched junction nucleotides: 15. CDR3 region: CASSLEGGGTGEWMQPQHF. In DNA, the CDR3 is TGTGCCAGCAGCTTAGAAGGTGGAGGGACAGGGGAATGGATGCAGCCCCAGCATTTT.

This chain connects TRBV27 to TRBJ1-2, with D tentatively TRBD1 (5 bases). This CDR3 spans 18 amino acids. V was cut by 3 bases and J by 4 bases, with 24 bases left in between. Germline lookup yields CDR1 MNHEY and CDR2 SMNVEV (reference sequence). The CDR3 loop reads CASSFSPLRELGIYGYTF. CDR3 bases: TGTGCCAGCAGTTTCAGTCCGCTCAGGGAATTGGGGATCTATGGCTACACCTTC.

The chain is built from TRBV5-1 and TRBJ2-7; 7 nucleotides agree with TRBD1. CDR3 length: 13 residues. The germline V gene has CDR1 SGHRS and CDR2 YFSETQ. The V segment lost 4 bases and the J segment 6 bases; nucleotides outside the gene matches: 7. CDR3 loop: CASSAGTDSEQYV. CDR3 DNA: TGCGCCAGCAGCGCTGGGACAGATAGCGAGCAGTACGTC.

The rearrangement joins TRBV5-1 to TRBJ2-7; D is possibly TRBD1 (5 bases). Germline-derived CDR1 and CDR2 are SGHRS and YFSETQ. V was pared by 4 bases and J by 3 bases, with 11 bases between. CDR3 length: 13 residues. CDR3 in amino acids: CASSIDSLYEQYF. The CDR3 bases are TGCGCCAGCAGCATCGACAGCCTCTACGAGCAGTACTTC.